This passage covers 5 T cell receptor beta chains from one sample sequenced in a study of a mutant IDH1 vaccine in newly diagnosed glioma. Which antigens these TCRs recognize remains unknown. Regarding time point: week 5, during vaccination. A 20-mer mutant IDH1 peptide at 300 ug was injected subcutaneously with topical imiquimod. The assay was immunoSEQ multiplex PCR, and TCRdb's table has in-frame clones only and misses some. The sample shows around 38,000 clones, about four fifths of them seen only once. Sequencing used PBMCs, obtained from a glioma patient whose treatment included an IDH1 peptide vaccine. These receptors were taken from a man in his thirties or forties with glioma.

The chain uses TRBV27 and TRBJ1-2; D not certain. The CDR3 spans 14 residues. Trimming took 0 bases from V and 7 from J, leaving 12 bases between them. The V gene's germline CDR1 is MNHEY and CDR2 SMNVEV (reference sequence). CDR3 sequence: CASSLSMGYGGYTF. Written as DNA, the CDR3 is TGTGCCAGCAGTTTATCGATGGGTTACGGTGGCTACACCTTC.

CDR3 DNA sequence: TGTGCCAGCAGTCAAGCACTAGCGGCAAATGAGCAGTTCTTC. As protein: CASSQALAANEQFF. The chain is built from TRBV6-5 and TRBJ2-1, with 8 bases fitting TRBD2. Trimming removed 5 bases from V and 7 bases from J; junction bases left unmatched: 7. Germline V CDR1 and CDR2: MNHEY, SVGAGI. This CDR3 contains 14 residues.

This clone came up once. This chain joins TRBV27 and TRBJ1-1; 9 nucleotides align to TRBD1. CDR3 length: 15 residues. The V segment lost 1 base and the J segment 3 bases; nucleotides outside the gene matches: 3. CDR1 is MNHEY, CDR2 SMNVEV, per germline (reference sequence). CDR3 DNA sequence: TGTGCCAGCAGTTTATTACAGGGGGCGTACACTGAAGCTTTCTTT. This gives the protein CASSLLQGAYTEAFF.

This chain uses TRBV5-1 with TRBJ2-5; 7 bases are shared with TRBD1. CDR1 is SGHRS, CDR2 YFSETQ, per germline. V shed 4 bases and J 0 bases; nucleotides not matched to a gene: 9. The CDR3 has 16 residues. DNA of the CDR3: TGCGCCAGCAGCAACCGACAGGGACCGTACCAAGAGACCCAGTACTTC. The encoded protein is CASSNRQGPYQETQYF.

The genes are TRBV6-1 and TRBJ2-7; D is perhaps TRBD2 (5 bases). The ends were cut back, 3 bases at V and 0 bases at J, with 12 bases in the middle. The CDR3 is 15 residues long. The germline gives CDR1 MNHNS, CDR2 SASEGT. CDR3 bases: TGTGCCAGCAGTGAGTCTAGCTGGAGCTCCTACGAGCAGTACTTC. The encoded protein is CASSESSWSSYEQYF.